The rows below give T cell receptor beta chains drawn from one sample of a study of cytomegalovirus exposure and HLA in healthy donors. Assay used: immunoSEQ multiplex PCR; TCRdb lists only in-frame clones, some missing. The sample has 110,000 to 150,000 clones; about 95% are singletons. The material sequenced was PBMCs. The receptors shown here come from a man younger than 35 in good health and CMV-seropositive. Both conserved end residues are part of each CDR3. The order of the fields is D gene, V gene, clone size, J gene, CDR3 protein, CDR3 DNA. A D gene is named only where the DNA matches it firmly. Clone size, where shown, is once, few, many, or a class for clones that have expanded.

D: .; V: TRBV5-1; size: .; J: TRBJ2-7; CDR3: CASSPGDSSYEQYF; DNA: TGCGCCAGCAGCCCGGGGGACAGTTCCTACGAGCAGTACTTC
D: .; V: TRBV12-2; size: .; J: TRBJ2-5; CDR3: CASRLVLAGYEETQYF; DNA: TGTGCAAGTCGCTTAGTTTTAGCGGGATATGAAGAGACCCAGTACTTC
D: TRBD2; V: TRBV7-2; size: .; J: TRBJ2-2; CDR3: CASSNDGTSVTGELFF; DNA: TGTGCCAGCAGCAACGATGGGACTAGCGTTACCGGGGAGCTGTTTTTT
D: .; V: TRBV29-1; size: .; J: TRBJ2-3; CDR3: CSVGGLLREASDTQYF; DNA: TGCAGCGTTGGGGGCCTTTTGAGGGAGGCGTCAGATACGCAGTATTTT
D: TRBD1; V: TRBV5-1; size: once; J: TRBJ2-7; CDR3: CASSDGTALTYEQYF; DNA: TGCGCCAGCAGCGACGGGACAGCCCTCACCTACGAGCAGTACTTC
D: TRBD2; V: TRBV2; size: once; J: TRBJ2-1; CDR3: CASTSGRHNEQFF; DNA: TGTGCCAGCACGAGCGGGAGACACAATGAGCAGTTCTTC
D: .; V: TRBV29-1; size: .; J: TRBJ2-7; CDR3: CSVELSDRLYEQYF; DNA: TGCAGCGTTGAACTAAGCGATCGCCTCTACGAGCAGTACTTC
D: .; V: TRBV28; size: .; J: TRBJ2-6; CDR3: CASSFRRGSGANVLTF; DNA: TGTGCCAGCAGTTTCCGAAGGGGTTCTGGGGCCAACGTCCTGACTTTC
D: .; V: TRBV4-1; size: few; J: TRBJ2-3; CDR3: CASSQMGPQITDTQYF; DNA: TGCGCCAGCAGCCAAATGGGTCCACAGATAACAGATACGCAGTATTTT
D: .; V: TRBV7-2; size: .; J: TRBJ2-7; CDR3: CASSLGFWGHEQYF; DNA: TGTGCCAGCAGCTTAGGTTTTTGGGGCCACGAGCAGTACTTC
D: TRBD1; V: TRBV13; size: .; J: TRBJ1-4; CDR3: CASSPDRGPGKLFF; DNA: TGTGCCAGCAGCCCGGACAGGGGGCCTGGAAAACTGTTTTTT
D: TRBD1; V: TRBV2; size: .; J: TRBJ2-5; CDR3: CASSPGTAVQETQYF; DNA: TGTGCCAGCAGCCCCGGGACAGCTGTCCAAGAGACCCAGTACTTC